Presented here are 21 T cell receptor beta chains from one specimen sequenced in a study of T cell clonotyping in hematopoietic cell transplantation. Clones were read by immunoSEQ multiplex PCR, and TCRdb kept only the in-frame ones, dropping some. The data hold around 9,300 clones, with 85% observed a single time. Sequencing used PBMCs, obtained 180 days after allogeneic stem cell transplant. The receptors originated from a female patient in her 30s who had an allogeneic stem cell transplant, so the T cells may come from the graft donor. Some clones in this sample may be carry-over from other donors' samples.

The chain carries TRBV11-3 and TRBJ2-7, with no clear D. CDR3 length: 13 residues. Trimming took 4 bases from V and 0 from J, leaving 7 bases between them. Germline V CDR1 and CDR2: SGHNT, YENEEA. The CDR3 here is CASSSHNSYEQYF. The CDR3 nucleotides read TGTGCCAGCAGCTCCCACAACTCCTACGAGCAGTACTTC.

The chain combines TRBV9 with TRBJ2-2; the D is unclear. The V end lost 6 bases, the J end lost 4 bases, and 10 bases lay between the germline ends. The germline V gene has CDR1 SGDLS and CDR2 YYNGEE. The length of the CDR3 is 13 residues. CDR3 bases: TGTGCCAGCACTCTGATAGGCACCGGGGAGCTGTTTTTT. Residues: CASTLIGTGELFF.

V is TRBV14 and J is TRBJ2-7; D is tentatively TRBD1 or TRBD2 (5 bases each). Germline CDR1 SGHDN, CDR2 FVKESK. V shed 4 bases and J shed 6 bases, with 13 bases lying between them. The CDR3 is made up of 13 amino acids. CDR3 loop: CASSPGRGTEQYF. The CDR3 nucleotides are TGTGCCAGCAGCCCCGGACGAGGGACCGAGCAGTACTTC.

The V and J genes are TRBV29-1 and TRBJ1-1, with D unclear. There are 16 residues in the CDR3. Germline V gene lookup returns CDR1 SQVTM and CDR2 ANQGSEA. The V end lost 0 bases, the J end lost 0 bases, and 14 bases lay between the germline ends. CDR3 DNA: TGCAGCGTTGAAGATGTCGGAAGATTAATGAACACTGAAGCTTTCTTT. It yields the protein CSVEDVGRLMNTEAFF.

The J gene is TRBJ1-1, the V gene TRBV30, with D possibly matching TRBD1 (6 bases). The CDR3 loop spans 14 amino acids. Trimming cost V 3 bases and J 11 bases, with 22 bases left between them. Germline V CDR1 and CDR2: GTSNPN, SVGIG (reference sequence). CDR3 protein: CAWRSWTVTSGAFF. The CDR3, as DNA: TGTGCCTGGAGGAGTTGGACAGTGACATCAGGGGCTTTCTTT.

The J gene is TRBJ2-7, the V gene TRBV29-1, with 12 bases aligning to TRBD2. The CDR3 runs 16 residues. Germline lookup yields CDR1 SQVTM and CDR2 ANQGSEA. With V trimmed by 3 bases and J by 3 bases, 9 bases remained unmatched. This chain's CDR3 is CSVDGLAGIRSYEQYF. Here the CDR3 DNA reads TGCAGCGTTGACGGACTAGCGGGGATTCGTAGCTACGAGCAGTACTTC.

This clone has only one observation. The chain employs TRBV11-2 and TRBJ2-5; D is unclear. The CDR3 is 13 residues long. Trimming removed 6 bases at V and 4 bases at J, with 12 bases between. Germline CDR1 and CDR2: SGHAT and FQNNGV. This CDR3 is CASRKGIIETQYF. CDR3 nucleotides: TGTGCCAGCAGAAAGGGCATTATAGAGACCCAGTACTTC.

The rearrangement links TRBV5-1 to TRBJ1-2; no firm D call. V lost 3 bases to trimming and J lost 6 bases, with 15 bases between them. The germline gives CDR1 SGHRS, CDR2 YFSETQ. This CDR3 spans 14 amino acids. The CDR3 sequence: CASSWSEGFDGYTF. CDR3 nucleotide sequence: TGCGCCAGCAGCTGGAGCGAGGGATTCGATGGCTACACCTTC.

The rearrangement links TRBV6-4 to TRBJ2-7; 15 nucleotides align to TRBD2. Germline trimming cut 2 bases from V and 4 bases from J; bases unmatched to any gene: 3. The germline gives CDR1 MRHNA, CDR2 SNTAGT. The CDR3 loop spans 16 amino acids. The chain's CDR3 is CASSDGTSGGLYEQYF. For the CDR3, the DNA is TGTGCCAGCAGTGACGGGACTAGCGGGGGGTTATACGAGCAGTACTTC.

The CDR3 sequence is CASSLEQGAYNEQYF. The CDR3 nucleotides are TGCGCCAGCAGCTTGGAACAGGGGGCATACAACGAGCAGTACTTC. V is TRBV5-1 and J is TRBJ2-7; 9 bases are shared with TRBD1. The germline CDR1 and CDR2 sequences are SGHRS and YFSETQ. The V segment lost 0 bases and the J segment 5 bases; nucleotides outside the gene matches: 6. This CDR3 has 15 residues.

This clone was counted only a few times. This sequence joins TRBV6-1 and TRBJ1-2, with D uncertain. V lost 9 bases and J lost 4, with 12 bases in between. From germline, CDR1 is MNHNS and CDR2 SASEGT. This CDR3 has 12 amino acids. The CDR3 reads CASDHQIYGYTF. Here the CDR3 DNA reads TGTGCCAGTGATCATCAGATCTATGGCTACACCTTC.

The chain combines TRBV5-1 with TRBJ1-4, with D perhaps matching TRBD1 (6 bases). The V and J ends lost 0 bases and 5 bases respectively, with 8 bases between them. CDR3 length: 14 residues. From germline, CDR1 is SGHRS and CDR2 YFSETQ. The CDR3 protein is CASSLAQGNEKLFF. CDR3 nucleotides: TGCGCCAGCAGCTTGGCCCAGGGGAATGAAAAACTGTTTTTT.

The V call is TRBV9, the J call TRBJ1-2; the match to TRBD1 covers 10 bases. Looked up from germline, CDR1 is SGDLS and CDR2 is YYNGEE. This CDR3 is 15 amino acids long. J gave up 4 bases and V 6 bases, and 9 bases lay outside the gene matches. Here the CDR3 DNA reads TGTGCCAGCAATGGCCCCGGGACAGGGGCCTATGGCTACACCTTC. Translating gives CASNGPGTGAYGYTF.

The rearrangement joins TRBV7-2 to TRBJ1-1; D remains ambiguous. This CDR3 contains 13 residues. V shed 1 base and J shed 1 base, with 4 bases lying between them. The germline V gene has CDR1 SGHTA and CDR2 FQGNSA. The DNA of the CDR3 is TGTGCCAGCAGCTTAGATAGGAACACTGAAGCTTTCTTT. Translated: CASSLDRNTEAFF.

The chain recombines TRBV7-3 with TRBJ1-5; no firm D call. This CDR3 has 15 residues. The V gene lost 4 bases and the J gene lost 0 bases, with 10 bases spanning the gap. Germline lookup yields CDR1 SGHTA and CDR2 FQGTGA. CDR3 amino acids: CASSSRHSSNQPQHF. The CDR3 nucleotides are TGTGCCAGCAGCTCACGACACTCTAGCAATCAGCCCCAGCATTTT.

This chain joins TRBV5-1 and TRBJ2-7; possibly TRBD1 for D (5 bases). This CDR3 has 11 residues. Germline values: CDR1 SGHRS, CDR2 YFSETQ. V was pared by 4 bases and J by 4 bases, with 6 bases between. CDR3 residues: CASSPGYEQYF. The CDR3 DNA reads TGCGCCAGCAGCCCAGGGTACGAGCAGTACTTC.

The chain combines TRBV10-3 with TRBJ2-7; 10 positions match TRBD1. The germline V gene has CDR1 ENHRY and CDR2 SYGVKD. CDR3 length: 13 amino acids. The V segment lost 7 bases and the J segment 5 bases; nucleotides outside the gene matches: 5. CDR3 protein: CAIMWGQGNEQYF. DNA of the CDR3: TGTGCCATCATGTGGGGACAGGGGAACGAGCAGTACTTC.

This clone was recorded only once. This chain links TRBV29-1 with TRBJ2-3; TRBD1 might be the D (5 bases). Trimming shortened V by 5 bases and J by 5 bases, and 8 bases separated the two germline ends. In germline, CDR1 is SQVTM, CDR2 ANQGSEA. The CDR3 is made up of 11 amino acids. The CDR3 loop is CSVYRRDTQYF. The CDR3 DNA reads as TGCAGCGTTTACAGGCGAGATACGCAGTATTTT.

The chain carries TRBV10-3 and TRBJ1-2; D ambiguous. The CDR3 contains 13 residues. V lost 2 bases, J lost 3 bases, and 7 bases lay in between. Germline CDR1 is ENHRY and CDR2 is SYGVKD. The CDR3: CAISEREDYGYTF. In DNA, the CDR3 is TGTGCCATCAGTGAGCGAGAGGACTATGGCTACACCTTC.

The chain employs TRBV6-5 and TRBJ2-1; TRBD2 is a possible D gene (6 bases). Trimming pared 7 bases from V and 8 bases from J, leaving 12 bases between. CDR1 is MNHEY and CDR2 is SVGAGI in the germline V gene. The CDR3 length is 12 residues. The CDR3 loop reads CASKTRSYEQFF. Here the CDR3 DNA reads TGTGCCAGCAAGACTAGAAGTTATGAGCAGTTCTTC.

The chain uses TRBV30 and TRBJ1-3; tentative D call: TRBD1 (6 bases). This CDR3 has 16 residues. Trimming took off 5 bases at V and 0 bases at J, with 17 bases between the two ends. Per germline, CDR1 GTSNPN and CDR2 SVGIG (reference sequence). As DNA, the CDR3 is TGTGCCTGGTGTGAGGGGACACCGATCTCTGGAAACACCATATATTTT. This encodes CAWCEGTPISGNTIYF.